A selection of T cell receptor beta chains follows, all from one sample in a study of control samples from healthy donors and cancer patients. Sequencing was performed with immunoSEQ multiplex PCR; in TCRdb, only in-frame clones are kept and a portion is missing. In the table there are around 100,000 clones, roughly 84% of which are singletons. Sequenced: blood. The receptors come from a woman between 45 and 65 years old in good health. CDR3s include the opening cysteine and the closing phenylalanine or tryptophan. A D gene is named only where the DNA matches it firmly. Some rows have no size entry. The others give once, few or many, or a class for an expanded clone.

>TRBJ2-2|-|TRBD1|TRBV7-7
TGTGCCAGCAGTTATACCGGGACAGCCGGGGAGCTGTTTTTT
CASSYTGTAGELFF
>TRBJ2-2|-|-|TRBV7-7
TGTGCCAGCAGCTTGCGAACGGAGCGTTTGAACACCGGGGAGCTGTTTTTT
CASSLRTERLNTGELFF
>TRBJ1-4|-|-|TRBV3-1/TRBV3-2
TGTGCCAGCAGCCAAATCAACGAAAAACTGTTTTTT
CASSQINEKLFF
>TRBJ1-2|-|TRBD1|TRBV2
TGTGCCAGCAGTTCCCCGGGACAGATTTATGGCTACACCTTC
CASSSPGQIYGYTF
>TRBJ2-1|-|TRBD2|TRBV11-2
TGTGCCAGCAGCTTACCAACTAGCGGGGAATACAATGAGCAGTTCTTC
CASSLPTSGEYNEQFF
>TRBJ2-7|-|-|TRBV10-2
TGCGCCAGCAGTGACGGGGACGAGCAGTACTTC
CASSDGDEQYF
>TRBJ1-1|-|-|TRBV28
TGTGCCAGCTTGCATGGGGGGGGCACTGAAGCTTTCTTT
CASLHGGGTEAFF
>TRBJ2-7|-|-|TRBV9
TGTGCCAGCAGCGTAGGAGGGGGGACCTTCGAGCAGTACTTC
CASSVGGGTFEQYF
>TRBJ2-7|-|-|TRBV11-2
TGTGCCAGCAGCTTAGTAAAACGTTCCTACGAGCAGTACTTC
CASSLVKRSYEQYF
>TRBJ2-1|-|TRBD2|TRBV3-1/TRBV3-2
TGTGCCAGCAGCCAAGATCGTGGGGAGCGCGGGAGGAAATACAATGAGCAGTTCTTC
CASSQDRGERGRKYNEQFF
>TRBJ1-2|-|-|TRBV12-3/TRBV12-4
TGTGCCAGCAGTTTAGGAGCAGGGGACCATTTC
CASSLGAGDHF
>TRBJ1-6|-|-|TRBV30
TGTGCCTGGAGAGGGGGGCCTGCCGGGTCCCCCCTCCACTTT
CAWRGGPAGSPLHF
>TRBJ1-1|-|TRBD1|TRBV6-5
TGTGCCAGCGGCAGGGGGCATGGTGAAGCTTTCTTT
CASGRGHGEAFF
>TRBJ2-1|few|-|TRBV7-8
TGTGCCAGCAGCCTCGACTCGGTTAGCGGATCTTCGGATGAGCAGTTCTTC
CASSLDSVSGSSDEQFF
>TRBJ1-2|-|-|TRBV29-1
TGCAGCGTGCATGAACAGGGACCCTATGGCTACACCTTC
CSVHEQGPYGYTF
>TRBJ1-2|-|TRBD1|TRBV11-2
TGTGCCAGCAGGACGACTCGGGACAGGGTTTTGTATGGCTACACCTTC
CASRTTRDRVLYGYTF
>TRBJ2-1|-|TRBD2|TRBV11-2
TGTGCCAGCAGCTTAGCGGGAGGCGGGTACAATGAGCAGTTCTTC
CASSLAGGGYNEQFF
>TRBJ2-1|-|TRBD2|TRBV3-1/TRBV3-2
TGTGCCAGCAGCCAGACCGGGACTACCTACAATGAGCAGTTCTTC
CASSQTGTTYNEQFF
>TRBJ2-1|-|-|TRBV7-9
TGTGCCAGCAGCCCGGGGGATGAGCAGTTCTTC
CASSPGDEQFF
>TRBJ2-1|-|TRBD2|TRBV27
TGTGCCAGCAGTTTAGAAGCGGGACTGAATGAGCAGTTCTTC
CASSLEAGLNEQFF
>TRBJ2-6|-|-|TRBV6-5
TGTGCCAGCAGTTACTCGAAGGGGTTCCTGACTTTC
CASSYSKGFLTF
>TRBJ2-2|once|-|TRBV28
TGTGCCAGCAGGGGTCCCGGGGAGCTGTTTTTT
CASRGPGELFF
>TRBJ2-5|-|-|TRBV6-6
TGTGCCAGCAGCTATTACAGCGTCCAAGAGACCCAGTACTTC
CASSYYSVQETQYF
>TRBJ2-5|-|TRBD1|TRBV7-2
TGTGCCAGCAGCTTAGCGGGACAGGGCGAGACCCAGTACTTC
CASSLAGQGETQYF
>TRBJ1-2|once|TRBD1|TRBV6-2/TRBV6-3
TGTGCCAGCAGTTACGCGAGGGGGCGAAGCTATGGCTACACCTTC
CASSYARGRSYGYTF
>TRBJ2-1|-|TRBD2|TRBV6-6
TGTGCCAGCAGCCAGACGGCAGCGGGAGGGTACAATGAGCAGTTCTTC
CASSQTAAGGYNEQFF
>TRBJ1-2|-|-|TRBV29-1
TGCAGCGTAACAAAGGATGGCTACACCTTC
CSVTKDGYTF
>TRBJ2-1|-|TRBD1|TRBV19
TGTGCCAGTAGTGGGAGGACAGGGGGCTTGAATGAGCAGTTCTTC
CASSGRTGGLNEQFF
>TRBJ2-1|-|-|TRBV29-1
TGCAGCGTTGTAAGGGGGGGCCTCGGGAATGAGCAGTTCTTC
CSVVRGGLGNEQFF
>TRBJ1-5|-|-|TRBV19
TGTGCCAGTAGTATAGCGCCCAGGGGTGGCAATCAGCCCCAGCATTTT
CASSIAPRGGNQPQHF
>TRBJ2-5|-|-|TRBV5-1
TGCGCCAGCAGGCTCCAAGAGACCCAGTACTTC
CASRLQETQYF
>TRBJ1-2|few|-|TRBV7-9
TGTGCCAGCAGCGCCTCAGGGACCCGATTTTCCTTC
CASSASGTRFSF
>TRBJ2-7|-|-|TRBV5-1
TGCGCCAGCAGCTTGGACAGGCGGGAGCAGTACTTC
CASSLDRREQYF
>TRBJ1-5|-|-|TRBV19
TGTGCCAGTAGTCGGGCAGTCAATCAGCCCCAGCATTTT
CASSRAVNQPQHF
>TRBJ1-6|-|TRBD1|TRBV9
TGTGCCAGCAGCGTGGGGGACAGTTATAATTCACCCCTCCACTTT
CASSVGDSYNSPLHF
>TRBJ2-1|-|-|TRBV11-3
TGTGCCAGCAGCTTACGGAGCGGCAATGAGCAGTTCTTC
CASSLRSGNEQFF
>TRBJ1-1|-|-|TRBV11-2
TGTGCCAGCAGCTTGACAACTGAGAACACTGAAGCTTTCTTT
CASSLTTENTEAFF
>TRBJ1-5|few|-|TRBV6-6
TGTGCCAGCAGTTACAATCAATATAGCAATCAGCCCCAGCATTTT
CASSYNQYSNQPQHF
>TRBJ2-1|-|TRBD2|TRBV19
TGTGCCAGTAAGGGGACTAGCTACAATGAGCAGTTCTTC
CASKGTSYNEQFF
>TRBJ2-1|-|-|TRBV7-9
TGTGCCAGCAGCTTTTATAGGCAAACCTACAATGAGCAGTTCTTC
CASSFYRQTYNEQFF
>TRBJ1-1|few|-|TRBV7-9
TGTGCCAGCAGCGTTCCACCGGGGGCTTTCTTT
CASSVPPGAFF
>TRBJ1-2|-|TRBD1|TRBV9
TGTGCCAGCAGCGTAGGCACGGGACAGAGAAATGGCTACACCTTC
CASSVGTGQRNGYTF
>TRBJ2-1|-|-|TRBV4-3
TGCGCCAGCAGCCAAGATCTAACTATTCTGTATGAGCAGTTCTTC
CASSQDLTILYEQFF
>TRBJ2-5|-|TRBD2|TRBV19
TGTGCCAGTAGTGACCCCAGGACCGCGGGACTAGCGGGGAGAAAAGAGACCCAGTACTTC
CASSDPRTAGLAGRKETQYF